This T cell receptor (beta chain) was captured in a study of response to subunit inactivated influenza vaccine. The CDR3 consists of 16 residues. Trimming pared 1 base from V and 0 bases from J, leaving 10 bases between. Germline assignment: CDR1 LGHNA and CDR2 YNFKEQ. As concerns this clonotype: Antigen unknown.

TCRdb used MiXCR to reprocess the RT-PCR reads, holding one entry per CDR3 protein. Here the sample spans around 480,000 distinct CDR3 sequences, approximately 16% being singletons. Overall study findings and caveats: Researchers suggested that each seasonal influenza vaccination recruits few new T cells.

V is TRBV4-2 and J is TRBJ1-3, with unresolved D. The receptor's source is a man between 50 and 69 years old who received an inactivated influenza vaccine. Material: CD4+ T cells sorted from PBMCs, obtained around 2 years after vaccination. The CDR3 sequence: CASSQVAQSSGNTIYF. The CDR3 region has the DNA TGTGCCAGCAGCCAAGTTGCCCAGTCCTCTGGAAACACCATATATTTT.